Below, 20 T cell receptor beta chains from the same sample are listed, as sequenced in a study of blood T cell repertoires in COVID-19. Sequencing used immunoSEQ multiplex PCR; TCRdb keeps in-frame clones, though not all of them. Of some 68,000 clones listed, roughly nine tenths are singletons. Specimen: peripheral blood. The receptors here all came from a middle-aged man with COVID-19, enrolled during active disease.

This rearrangement joins TRBV9 to TRBJ2-2, with D possibly TRBD1 on 5 matching bases. The V and J ends lost 4 bases and 4 bases respectively, with 20 bases between them. This CDR3 region has 17 residues. Germline assignment: CDR1 SGDLS and CDR2 YYNGEE. The CDR3 sequence is CASSSTLSTGATGELFF. The DNA of the CDR3 is TGTGCCAGCAGCTCCACCTTAAGCACAGGAGCCACCGGGGAGCTGTTTTTT.

The rearrangement links TRBV3-1 (or the pseudogene TRBV3-2) to TRBJ1-5; 8 nucleotides agree with TRBD1. The CDR3 sequence is 16 residues long. The germline V gene has CDR1 LGHDT and CDR2 YNNKEL (reference sequence). The V gene end was trimmed by 0 bases and the J gene end by 6 bases; junction bases not matched to a gene: 7. For the CDR3, the DNA is TGTGCCAGCAGCCAAGATGCGACAGGGGCTGGTCAGCCCCAGCATTTT. Encoded protein: CASSQDATGAGQPQHF.

V and J are TRBV2 and TRBJ2-3; 9 bases are a match to TRBD2. Germline V gene sequence: CDR1 SNHLY, CDR2 FYNNEI. The ends lost 1 base at V and 2 bases at J; junction bases unmatched: 4. The CDR3 length is 16 residues. CDR3 residues: CASSEGGGGDTDTQYF. The CDR3 coding sequence is TGTGCCAGCAGTGAAGGTGGCGGGGGGGACACAGATACGCAGTATTTT. The full variable domain, in which reference TRBV2 and TRBJ2-3 provide the parts outside the CDR3, is EPEVTQTPSHQVTQMGQEVILRCVPISNHLYFYWYRQILGQKVEFLVSFYNNEISEKSEIFDDQFSVERPDGSNFTLKIRSTKLEDSAMYFCASSEGGGGDTDTQYFGPGTRLTVL.

The chain combines TRBV19 with TRBJ2-2; 8 nucleotides line up with TRBD1. V gave up 6 bases and J gave up 5 bases; unmatched junction bases: 5. Germline V gives CDR1 LNHDA, CDR2 SQIVND (reference sequence). The CDR3 is 14 residues long. The CDR3 region is CASRGQAPTGELFF. The CDR3 nucleotides read TGTGCCAGTAGGGGACAGGCCCCAACCGGGGAGCTGTTTTTT. Full variable domain (rest looked up from reference TRBV19 and TRBJ2-2): DGGITQSPKYLFRKEGQNVTLSCEQNLNHDAMYWYRQDPGQGLRLIYYSQIVNDFQKGDIAEGYSVSREKKESFPLTVTSAQKNPTAFYLCASRGQAPTGELFFGEGSRLTVL.

The chain couples TRBV5-1 to TRBJ1-1, with 8 bases identical to TRBD1. V shed 4 bases, J shed 2 bases, and the junction held 4 bases outside the gene matches. Germline loops: CDR1 SGHRS, CDR2 YFSETQ. CDR3 length equals 14 residues. The CDR3 is CASSQGQANTEAFF. The DNA for the CDR3 is TGCGCCAGCAGCCAGGGACAGGCTAACACTGAAGCTTTCTTT.

V and J are TRBV5-6 and TRBJ1-5; D gene uncertain. The CDR3 length is 14 residues. V lost 0 bases to trimming and J lost 6 bases, with 10 bases between them. CDR1 SGHDT and CDR2 YYEEEE come from the germline V gene. CDR3 sequence: CASSLGGLSQPQHF. CDR3 coding DNA: TGTGCCAGCAGCTTGGGAGGGCTAAGTCAGCCCCAGCATTTT.

The V gene is TRBV5-4, the J gene TRBJ1-1, with D possibly being TRBD1 (5 bases). The CDR3 is 13 residues long. Trimming took off 0 bases at V and 10 bases at J, with 13 bases between the two ends. Germline V lookup: CDR1 SGHNT, CDR2 YYREEE (reference sequence). The CDR3 nucleotides are TGTGCCAGCAGCTTGGATAGGGGTAGCGGAGCTTTCTTT. Protein product: CASSLDRGSGAFF. Full variable domain (remainder filled in from reference TRBV5-4 and TRBJ1-1): ETGVTQSPTHLIKTRGQQVTLRCSSQSGHNTVSWYQQALGQGPQFIFQYYREEENGRGNFPPRFSGLQFPNYSSELNVNALELDDSALYLCASSLDRGSGAFFGQGTRLTVV.

This clone was seen only once. V usage is TRBV7-2 and J usage is TRBJ2-1; TRBD2 matches at 8 bases. The junction had 10 bases not matched to a gene; V was cut back by 8 bases and J by 1 base. Per the germline V gene, CDR1 is SGHTA and CDR2 is FQGNSA. This CDR3 spans 16 amino acids. CDR3 coding DNA: TGTGCCAGCGGTTTGGGACTAGATTGGTCCTACAATGAGCAGTTCTTC. Amino acids: CASGLGLDWSYNEQFF.

J is TRBJ2-5 and V is TRBV7-2; the match to TRBD1 covers 7 bases. V shed 1 base, J shed 5 bases, and the junction held 4 bases outside the gene matches. This CDR3 is built from 14 residues. CDR1 is SGHTA and CDR2 is FQGNSA in the germline V gene. In DNA form, the CDR3 reads TGTGCCAGCAGCTTAGTGCAGGGGGACGAGACCCAGTACTTC. Translation gives CASSLVQGDETQYF.

The chain combines TRBV18 with TRBJ1-1; D unresolved. Germline lookup yields CDR1 KGHSH and CDR2 LQKENI. The CDR3 consists of 13 residues. V was trimmed by 0 bases and J by 5 bases, leaving 7 bases between them. The CDR3 DNA reads as TGTGCCAGCTCACCACCTCCGGGTACTGAAGCTTTCTTT. It translates to CASSPPPGTEAFF.

CDR3 residues: CASSPSQGLEKLFF. The CDR3 nucleotides are TGTGCCAGCTCACCAAGCCAGGGACTTGAAAAACTGTTTTTT. This chain connects TRBV18 to TRBJ1-4, with a tentative D call TRBD1 (5 bases). With 2 bases removed from V and 7 bases from J, the gap between germline ends came to 11 bases. The CDR3 contains 14 residues. Germline V gene data show CDR1 as KGHSH and CDR2 as LQKENI.

The genes are TRBV7-6 and TRBJ2-7; unclear D gene. V shed 5 bases and J shed 0 bases, with 5 bases lying between them. The CDR3 runs to 12 residues. Germline assignment: CDR1 SGHVS and CDR2 FNYEAQ. The CDR3 sequence: CASSPSSYEQYF. Written as DNA, the CDR3 is TGTGCCAGCAGCCCTTCCTCCTACGAGCAGTACTTC.

V and J are TRBV6-4 and TRBJ2-3, with 7 bases lining up with TRBD1. The CDR3 runs 18 residues. CDR1 is MRHNA, CDR2 SNTAGT, per germline. The J segment lost 0 bases and the V segment lost 4 bases, leaving 13 bases of the junction unmatched. The chain's CDR3 is CASSVGTALHASTDTQYF. The CDR3 coding sequence is TGTGCCAGCAGTGTCGGGACAGCATTACACGCTAGCACAGATACGCAGTATTTT.

The chain combines TRBV19 with TRBJ1-1, with 11 bases that match TRBD1. V dropped 4 bases and J dropped 7; count of bases not matched to a gene: 2. Per the germline V gene, CDR1 is LNHDA and CDR2 is SQIVND (reference sequence). CDR3 length: 13 amino acids. The CDR3 is CASSTGQGVEAFF. The CDR3 coding sequence is TGTGCCAGTAGTACGGGACAGGGGGTTGAAGCTTTCTTT.

This clone was observed a few times. This chain uses TRBV19 with TRBJ1-2; 8 bases line up with TRBD1. This CDR3 region has 12 residues. Looked up from germline, CDR1 is LNHDA and CDR2 is SQIVND (reference sequence). The trim removed 10 bases at V and 7 bases at J, leaving 8 bases unmatched. The CDR3 reads CAIYGRGLGYTF. CDR3 in DNA: TGTGCCATCTACGGCAGGGGGCTTGGCTACACCTTC.

The chain has TRBV6-6 and TRBJ2-7; TRBD2 matches 7 bases. This CDR3 is built from 15 residues. V gave up 5 bases and J gave up 5 bases; unmatched junction bases: 12. Germline CDR1 reads MNHNY; CDR2 reads SVGAGI (reference sequence). The CDR3 protein is CASSGQTGGVDEQYF. CDR3 DNA: TGTGCCAGCAGTGGCCAAACGGGGGGTGTTGACGAGCAGTACTTC.

This clone was seen just once. This chain links TRBV6-1 with TRBJ1-1, with 8 bases fitting TRBD1. The CDR3 covers 14 residues. Trimming cost V 1 base and J 6 bases; bases outside gene matches: 4. Germline V CDR1 and CDR2: MNHNS, SASEGT. CDR3: CASSEVWTGSEAFF. The CDR3, as DNA: TGTGCCAGCAGTGAAGTTTGGACAGGGTCTGAAGCTTTCTTT.

J is TRBJ2-6 and V is TRBV6-1, with TRBD2 as a possible D gene (5 bases). This CDR3 has 16 amino acids. V shed 2 bases and J shed 0 bases, with 8 bases lying between them. Germline CDR1 is MNHNS and CDR2 is SASEGT. The CDR3 here is CASSEPGNSGANVLTF. The DNA of the CDR3 is TGTGCCAGCAGTGAACCGGGGAACTCTGGGGCCAACGTCCTGACTTTC.

The chain links TRBV7-2 to TRBJ1-5; maybe TRBD1 (5 bases). Trimming shortened V by 4 bases and J by 4 bases, and 11 bases separated the two germline ends. The CDR3 spans 14 residues. Germline V lookup: CDR1 SGHTA, CDR2 FQGNSA. The CDR3 coding sequence is TGTGCCAGCAGCTCCTCCGGGGGGAATCAGCCCCAGCATTTT. Translated, it gives CASSSSGGNQPQHF.

The chain couples TRBV19 to TRBJ1-2; no firm D call. Germline V gene lookup returns CDR1 LNHDA and CDR2 SQIVND (reference sequence). V was clipped by 8 bases and J by 12 bases, with 16 bases between them. The CDR3 extends over 11 amino acids. The CDR3 DNA follows: TGTGCCAGTTTTGGCGTACCTGGAGACACCTTC. This translates into CASFGVPGDTF.